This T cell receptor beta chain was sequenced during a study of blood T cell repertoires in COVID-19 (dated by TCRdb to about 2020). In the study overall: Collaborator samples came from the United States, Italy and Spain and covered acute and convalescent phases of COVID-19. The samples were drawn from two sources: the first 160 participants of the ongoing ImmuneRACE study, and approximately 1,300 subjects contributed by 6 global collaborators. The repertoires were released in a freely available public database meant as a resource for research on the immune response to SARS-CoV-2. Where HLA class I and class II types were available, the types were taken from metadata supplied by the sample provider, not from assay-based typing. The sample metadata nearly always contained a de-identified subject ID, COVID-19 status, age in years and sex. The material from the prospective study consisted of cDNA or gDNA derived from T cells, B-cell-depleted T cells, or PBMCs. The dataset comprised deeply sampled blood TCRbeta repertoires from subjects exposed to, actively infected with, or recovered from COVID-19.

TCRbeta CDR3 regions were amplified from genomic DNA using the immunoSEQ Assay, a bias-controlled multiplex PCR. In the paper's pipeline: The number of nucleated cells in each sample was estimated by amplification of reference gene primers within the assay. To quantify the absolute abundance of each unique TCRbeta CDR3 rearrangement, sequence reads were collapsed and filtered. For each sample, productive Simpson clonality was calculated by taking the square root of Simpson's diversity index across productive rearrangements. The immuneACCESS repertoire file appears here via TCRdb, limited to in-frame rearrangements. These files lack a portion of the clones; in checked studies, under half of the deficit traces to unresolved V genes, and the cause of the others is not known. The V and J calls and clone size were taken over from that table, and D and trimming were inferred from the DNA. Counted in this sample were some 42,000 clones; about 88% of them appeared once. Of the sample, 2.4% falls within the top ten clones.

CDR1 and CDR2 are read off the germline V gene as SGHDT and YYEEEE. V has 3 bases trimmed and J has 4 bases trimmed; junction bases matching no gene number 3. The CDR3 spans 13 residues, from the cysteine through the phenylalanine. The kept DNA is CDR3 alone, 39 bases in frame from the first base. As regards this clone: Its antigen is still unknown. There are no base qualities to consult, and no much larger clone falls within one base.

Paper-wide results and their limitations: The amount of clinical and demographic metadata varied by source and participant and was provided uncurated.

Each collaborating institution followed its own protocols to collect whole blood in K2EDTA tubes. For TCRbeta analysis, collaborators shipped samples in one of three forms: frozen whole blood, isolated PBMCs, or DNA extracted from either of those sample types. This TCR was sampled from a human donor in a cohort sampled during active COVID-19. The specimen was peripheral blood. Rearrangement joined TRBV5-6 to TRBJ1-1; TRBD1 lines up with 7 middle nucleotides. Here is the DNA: TGTGCCAGCAGCTACAGGGGCGGCACTGAAGCTTTCTTT. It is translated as CASSYRGGTEAFF.